The rows below give T cell receptor beta chains drawn from one sample of a study of control samples from healthy donors and cancer patients. The method was immunoSEQ multiplex PCR; TCRdb's version includes in-frame clones alone and lacks a portion of them. Of about 130,000 clones in the sample, roughly 87% were seen once. The sequencing input was blood. The receptors come from a man younger than 30 in good health. CDR3s include the opening cysteine and the closing phenylalanine or tryptophan. The order of the fields is D gene, V gene, J gene, CDR3 protein. A D gene is named only where the DNA matches it firmly.

D gene: -
V gene: TRBV27
J gene: TRBJ2-7
CDR3 protein: CASSQAAEQYF

D gene: -
V gene: TRBV11-2
J gene: TRBJ1-1
CDR3 protein: CASSSELNTEAFF

D gene: -
V gene: TRBV5-6
J gene: TRBJ2-7
CDR3 protein: CASSLGQGGWYEQYF

D gene: TRBD1
V gene: TRBV7-6
J gene: TRBJ1-1
CDR3 protein: CASSGGQGLYTEAFF

D gene: -
V gene: TRBV19
J gene: TRBJ2-7
CDR3 protein: CASSWGRSYEQYF

D gene: -
V gene: TRBV27
J gene: TRBJ2-7
CDR3 protein: CASSLSLTVGYEQYF

D gene: -
V gene: TRBV11-2
J gene: TRBJ2-2
CDR3 protein: CASSFRATNTGELFF

D gene: -
V gene: TRBV28
J gene: TRBJ1-3
CDR3 protein: CASSLGPPNTIYF

D gene: -
V gene: TRBV9
J gene: TRBJ2-2
CDR3 protein: CASSPRPEATGELFF

D gene: TRBD1
V gene: TRBV25-1
J gene: TRBJ2-3
CDR3 protein: CASGTEPWTDTQYF

D gene: -
V gene: TRBV9
J gene: TRBJ2-3
CDR3 protein: CASSVAAERTDTQYF

D gene: TRBD1
V gene: TRBV19
J gene: TRBJ2-5
CDR3 protein: CASSTPGQIQETQYF

D gene: -
V gene: TRBV6-1
J gene: TRBJ1-1
CDR3 protein: CASSEAGGYTEAFF

D gene: -
V gene: TRBV5-8
J gene: TRBJ1-1
CDR3 protein: CASSLGGGWNTEAFF

D gene: -
V gene: TRBV30
J gene: TRBJ2-3
CDR3 protein: CAWTRSRGGRGTDTQYF

D gene: -
V gene: TRBV27
J gene: TRBJ2-1
CDR3 protein: CASSYVGGHNEQFF

D gene: -
V gene: TRBV30
J gene: TRBJ2-2
CDR3 protein: CAWSGLGLGAGELFF

D gene: -
V gene: TRBV3-1/TRBV3-2
J gene: TRBJ1-1
CDR3 protein: CASSLRALNTEAFF

D gene: -
V gene: TRBV2
J gene: TRBJ1-1
CDR3 protein: CASSDVGRGGTEAFF

D gene: -
V gene: TRBV6-1
J gene: TRBJ2-5
CDR3 protein: CASSEGSGRETQYF

D gene: TRBD2
V gene: TRBV2
J gene: TRBJ2-1
CDR3 protein: CASRKGSGGVNEQFF

D gene: TRBD2
V gene: TRBV18
J gene: TRBJ2-3
CDR3 protein: CASSGSSSGTTDTQYF

D gene: -
V gene: TRBV7-9
J gene: TRBJ2-3
CDR3 protein: CASSLGYTDTQYF

D gene: -
V gene: TRBV11-2
J gene: TRBJ2-5
CDR3 protein: CASSSVFWETQYF

D gene: -
V gene: TRBV24-1
J gene: TRBJ2-7
CDR3 protein: CATSTGFGEGDEQYF

D gene: TRBD2
V gene: TRBV10-3
J gene: TRBJ2-1
CDR3 protein: CAISGTSGRHNEQFF

D gene: -
V gene: TRBV27
J gene: TRBJ2-6
CDR3 protein: CASSWDPGANVLTF

D gene: -
V gene: TRBV18
J gene: TRBJ2-2
CDR3 protein: CASSPSGRNTGELFF

D gene: -
V gene: TRBV24-1
J gene: TRBJ1-6
CDR3 protein: CATSDLKEVLSSPLHF

D gene: -
V gene: TRBV7-2
J gene: TRBJ1-2
CDR3 protein: CASSFGQNYGYTF

D gene: TRBD2
V gene: TRBV10-3
J gene: TRBJ2-1
CDR3 protein: CAISEPMTSGINNEQFF

D gene: -
V gene: TRBV7-2
J gene: TRBJ1-1
CDR3 protein: CASSRQENTEAFF

D gene: -
V gene: TRBV3-1/TRBV3-2
J gene: TRBJ2-7
CDR3 protein: CASSQVGLSYEQYF

D gene: -
V gene: TRBV11-2
J gene: TRBJ1-1
CDR3 protein: CASSLGPGGNAFF

D gene: TRBD1
V gene: TRBV5-1
J gene: TRBJ2-5
CDR3 protein: CASSRPQGARETQYF

D gene: -
V gene: TRBV5-1
J gene: TRBJ2-3
CDR3 protein: CASSRTSQGDTQYF

D gene: -
V gene: TRBV10-2
J gene: TRBJ1-1
CDR3 protein: CASSESGSRGPTEAFF

D gene: -
V gene: TRBV6-5
J gene: TRBJ2-7
CDR3 protein: CASSYGPGDAYEQYF

D gene: -
V gene: TRBV18
J gene: TRBJ1-2
CDR3 protein: CASSPKRDYGYTF

D gene: -
V gene: TRBV7-9
J gene: TRBJ2-2
CDR3 protein: CASSLQSTGELFF

D gene: -
V gene: TRBV10-3
J gene: TRBJ1-2
CDR3 protein: CAISDPGLKNYGYTF

D gene: TRBD2
V gene: TRBV6-5
J gene: TRBJ2-4
CDR3 protein: CASSYSGPGGYIQYF

D gene: -
V gene: TRBV7-2
J gene: TRBJ2-7
CDR3 protein: CASSYRPIWNEQYF

D gene: -
V gene: TRBV27
J gene: TRBJ1-1
CDR3 protein: CASSQEAFF

D gene: TRBD2
V gene: TRBV4-3
J gene: TRBJ2-5
CDR3 protein: CASSQGAGEAETQYF

D gene: -
V gene: TRBV3-1/TRBV3-2
J gene: TRBJ1-5
CDR3 protein: CASSQGVPNQPQHF

D gene: -
V gene: TRBV5-1
J gene: TRBJ2-1
CDR3 protein: CASSPRGVNEQFF

D gene: -
V gene: TRBV30
J gene: TRBJ1-3
CDR3 protein: CAWSLDGHSGNTIYF

D gene: -
V gene: TRBV21-1
J gene: TRBJ1-1
CDR3 protein: CASSHPNTEAFF

D gene: TRBD1
V gene: TRBV29-1
J gene: TRBJ2-1
CDR3 protein: CSGQDRGLNEQFF

D gene: TRBD2
V gene: TRBV28
J gene: TRBJ2-7
CDR3 protein: CATSSGALSYEQYF